Presented here are 21 T cell receptor beta chains from one specimen sequenced in a study of T cell repertoires in cytomegalovirus infection. TCRdb itself ran the reads through MiXCR, one entry per CDR3 protein. The sample comprises some 230,000 distinct CDR3 sequences, roughly 20% of which are singletons, and around a sixth rests with the top ten. The sample comprised CD8+ T cells from PBMCs. All receptors derive from a human donor in good health (CMV status not recorded). Some clones in this sample may be carry-over from other donors' samples.

This clonotype was observed a few times. V usage is TRBV28 and J usage is TRBJ1-1, with TRBD1 matching 9 bases. J lost 4 bases, V lost 5 bases, and 8 bases had no gene match. Germline CDR1 and CDR2: MDHEN and SYDVKM. This CDR3 contains 15 residues. CDR3 bases: TGTGCCAGCAGTCCAGAGACAGGGGGAATCACTGAAGCTTTCTTT. It encodes CASSPETGGITEAFF.

The sample holds a few counts of this clonotype. The chain combines TRBV7-6 with TRBJ2-7; TRBD2 matches 12 bases. Germline CDR1 SGHVS, CDR2 FNYEAQ. This CDR3 contains 15 residues. V gave up 4 bases and J gave up 4 bases; unmatched junction bases: 5. CDR3: CASSYGLAGFYEQYF. In nucleotides, the CDR3 is TGTGCCAGCAGCTATGGACTAGCGGGGTTTTACGAGCAGTACTTC.

This clonotype was seen a few times. The chain has TRBV20-1 and TRBJ2-2, with 8 bases fitting TRBD1. Per germline, CDR1 DFQATT and CDR2 SNEGSKA (reference sequence). This CDR3 contains 18 residues. V lost 1 base to trimming and J lost 4 bases; unmatched junction nucleotides: 14. The chain's CDR3 is CSARADRVGMTFTGELFF. CDR3 nucleotides: TGCAGTGCTAGAGCGGACAGGGTGGGGATGACGTTCACCGGGGAGCTGTTTTTT.

There are many counts of this clonotype. This sequence joins TRBV7-9 and TRBJ1-1; D is unclear. This CDR3 is 12 amino acids long. Deletions cut 5 bases from V and 7 bases from J, with 11 bases between. Per the germline V gene, CDR1 is SEHNR and CDR2 is FQNEAQ (reference sequence). CDR3 region: CASSPGGVEAFF. CDR3 nucleotide sequence: TGTGCCAGCAGCCCAGGCGGGGTTGAAGCTTTCTTT.

The chain combines TRBV20-1 with TRBJ2-1; tentatively, D is TRBD2 (5 bases). Per the germline V gene, CDR1 is DFQATT and CDR2 is SNEGSKA (reference sequence). This CDR3 region has 13 residues. Trimming cost V 4 bases and J 8 bases, with 15 bases left between them. CDR3 in amino acids: CSAIWGSVYEQFF. CDR3 DNA sequence: TGCAGTGCTATCTGGGGTAGCGTGTATGAGCAGTTCTTC.

CDR3 sequence: CASSLYRGAVTDTQYF. CDR3 DNA: TGTGCCAGCAGTTTATATCGGGGGGCTGTCACAGATACGCAGTATTTT. The chain carries TRBV28 and TRBJ2-3; D is perhaps TRBD2 (7 bases). CDR3 length: 16 residues. CDR1 and CDR2 (germline): MDHEN, SYDVKM. Trimming stripped 1 base from V and 2 bases from J, with 13 bases between.

The chain joins TRBV20-1 to TRBJ1-1; 11 bases fit TRBD1. In germline, CDR1 is DFQATT, CDR2 SNEGSKA (reference sequence). CDR3 length: 15 amino acids. The trim removed 1 base at V and 3 bases at J, leaving 4 bases unmatched. CDR3 protein: CSARAGTGGYTEAFF. In DNA form, the CDR3 reads TGCAGTGCTAGAGCCGGGACAGGGGGGTACACTGAAGCTTTCTTT.

The CDR3 nucleotides are TGTGCCAGCAGCGCAACGCAGGGAACAACTAATGAAAAACTGTTTTTT. This sequence encodes CASSATQGTTNEKLFF. The chain has TRBV7-9 and TRBJ1-4; perhaps TRBD1 as D (5 bases). The germline V and J ends were trimmed by 5 bases and 0 bases, with 13 bases remaining between them. CDR3 size: 16 residues. The V gene's germline CDR1 is SEHNR and CDR2 FQNEAQ (reference sequence).

The chain employs TRBV20-1 and TRBJ2-1, with 10 bases lining up with TRBD1. The V and J ends lost 0 bases and 0 bases, in that order; junction bases with no gene match: 11. The CDR3 is 19 residues long. CDR1 and CDR2 from the germline V gene are DFQATT and SNEGSKA (reference sequence). CDR3 coding DNA: TGCAGTGCTAGAGATCTGCTCGGACAGGGGGGCAGCTCCTACAATGAGCAGTTCTTC. Translating gives CSARDLLGQGGSSYNEQFF.

The J gene is TRBJ2-5, the V gene TRBV9, with 8 bases that match TRBD1. The junction had 3 bases not matched to a gene; V was cut back by 0 bases and J by 2 bases. The CDR3 runs to 15 residues. CDR1 and CDR2 from the germline V gene are SGDLS and YYNGEE. CDR3 protein: CASSVGTGRQETQYF. In nucleotides, the CDR3 is TGTGCCAGCAGCGTAGGGACAGGGCGGCAAGAGACCCAGTACTTC.

The chain uses TRBV6-5 and TRBJ1-1, with a possible D match to TRBD1 (6 bases). Trimming took 2 bases from V and 4 from J, leaving 11 bases between them. CDR3 length equals 14 residues. From germline, CDR1 is MNHEY and CDR2 SVGAGI. CDR3 sequence reads: CASSYLGTSTEAFF. DNA of the CDR3: TGTGCCAGCAGTTACCTCGGGACAAGCACTGAAGCTTTCTTT.

V gene TRBV6-6 combines with J gene TRBJ2-3; 10 positions match TRBD2. CDR1 is MNHNY, CDR2 SVGAGI, per germline (reference sequence). J gave up 6 bases and V 2 bases, and 11 bases lay outside the gene matches. The CDR3 consists of 17 residues. This CDR3 is CASSYPTSGVSRDTQYF. DNA of the CDR3: TGTGCCAGCAGTTACCCCACTAGCGGGGTCTCGCGGGATACGCAGTATTTT.

This clonotype has more than one count but fewer than ten. The chain links TRBV7-9 to TRBJ2-3; D is undetermined. Per the germline V gene, CDR1 is SEHNR and CDR2 is FQNEAQ (reference sequence). Trimming cost V 5 bases and J 3 bases, with 6 bases left between them. The length of the CDR3 is 12 residues. CDR3 protein: CASSQRTDTQYF. Here the CDR3 DNA reads TGTGCCAGCAGCCAGAGAACAGATACGCAGTATTTT.

The chain employs TRBV9 and TRBJ1-5; D is uncertain. V lost 0 bases and J 4 bases, leaving 8 bases between the germline ends. Germline V lookup: CDR1 SGDLS, CDR2 YYNGEE. CDR3 length: 14 amino acids. Here the CDR3 reads CASSVGGVNQPQHF. The CDR3 region has the DNA TGTGCCAGCAGCGTAGGTGGAGTAAATCAGCCCCAGCATTTT.

As regards this clonotype: Germline and junction disagree at one end, which may indicate a read error. The chain joins TRBV30 to TRBJ1-1; the D gene is possibly TRBD1 (5 bases). The CDR3 loop spans 13 amino acids. Germline-derived CDR1 and CDR2 are GTSNPN and SVGIG (reference sequence). The CDR3 DNA reads TGTACCTGGTGGGATGGGGGTTTCACTGAAGCTTTCTTT. It specifies CTWWDGGFTEAFF.

V usage is TRBV4-1 and J usage is TRBJ2-7; D unresolved. Between the trimmed V and J ends, which lost 1 base and 3 bases, there was a span of 16 bases. CDR3 length equals 16 residues. The germline V gene encodes CDR1 MGHRA and CDR2 YSYEKL. The CDR3 DNA follows: TGCGCCAGCAGCCAAGTGTACCCCGCCTCAGGCTACGAGCAGTACTTC. Its translation: CASSQVYPASGYEQYF.

This clonotype has more than one count but fewer than ten. The V call is TRBV6-1, the J call TRBJ2-3, with 7 bases matching TRBD1. V was clipped by 4 bases and J by 6 bases; unmatched bases: 13. Germline V lookup: CDR1 MNHNS, CDR2 SASEGT. The CDR3 runs 16 residues. CDR3 in DNA: TGTGCCAGCAGTGCCCCCGGGACAGTAGGTCTGGATACGCAGTATTTT. This gives the protein CASSAPGTVGLDTQYF.

The gene calls are TRBV4-1 and TRBJ1-6, with D possibly being TRBD1 (5 bases). V lost 0 bases and J 13 bases, leaving 16 bases between the germline ends. The CDR3 contains 15 residues. The germline V gene encodes CDR1 MGHRA and CDR2 YSYEKL. CDR3 protein: CASSQEAREVDPLHF. CDR3 coding DNA: TGCGCCAGCAGCCAAGAAGCCAGGGAGGTAGATCCCCTCCACTTT.

The rearrangement joins TRBV11-2 to TRBJ2-7; no clear D. The CDR3 has 13 residues. Between the trimmed V and J ends, which lost 5 bases and 3 bases, there was a span of 11 bases. The V gene's germline CDR1 is SGHAT and CDR2 FQNNGV. The CDR3 DNA sequence: TGTGCCAGCAGCATGGGTCATATCTACGAGCAGTACTTC. It encodes CASSMGHIYEQYF. The full variable domain, its missing parts supplied by reference TRBV11-2 and TRBJ2-7, is EAGVAQSPRYKIIEKRQSVAFWCNPISGHATLYWYQQILGQGPKLLIQFQNNGVVDDSQLPKDRFSAERLKGVDSTLKIQPAKLEDSAVYLCASSMGHIYEQYFGPGTRLTVT.

The table lists this clonotype with a few counts. The chain recombines TRBV5-1 with TRBJ2-7, with D maybe TRBD2 (7 bases). The CDR3 extends over 14 amino acids. CDR1 SGHRS and CDR2 YFSETQ come from the germline V gene. V lost 4 bases and J lost 5, with 16 bases in between. CDR3 in amino acids: CASSLAGGQDEQYF. Here the CDR3 DNA reads TGCGCCAGCAGCCTGGCCGGGGGGCAGGACGAGCAGTACTTC.

The rearrangement uses TRBV6-5 and TRBJ2-1, with 13 positions matching TRBD2. The CDR3 consists of 16 residues. With 2 bases clipped from V and 8 bases from J, the junction kept 6 bases outside the gene matches. Germline lookup yields CDR1 MNHEY and CDR2 SVGAGI. The CDR3 region has the DNA TGTGCCAGCAGTTACGCCACTAGCGGGGGGGCCGATGAGCAGTTCTTC. Residues: CASSYATSGGADEQFF.